The 8 T cell receptor beta chains below were found in one sample sequenced in a study of T cells in localized non-small cell lung cancer. The repertoire was sequenced with immunoSEQ multiplex PCR; TCRdb's copy has only in-frame clones and lacks some. The sample has about 52,000 clones; less than 85% are singletons. The source material was PBMCs, sampled before any cancer treatment. These TCRs come from a woman aged 35 to 70 with stage II lung adenocarcinoma.

The chain employs TRBV20-1 and TRBJ1-1, with D maybe TRBD1 (5 bases). CDR3 length equals 11 residues. Germline CDR1 is DFQATT and CDR2 is SNEGSKA (reference sequence). The DNA for the CDR3 is TGCAGAGCCGACAGCCACACTGAAGCTTTCTTT. Its protein product is CRADSHTEAFF.

The J gene is TRBJ1-1, the V gene TRBV18, with TRBD1 as a possible D gene (5 bases). CDR1 is KGHSH, CDR2 LQKENI, per germline. With 3 bases removed from V and 4 bases from J, the gap between germline ends came to 15 bases. CDR3 length: 15 amino acids. CDR3 region: CASSPGGVGTTEAFF. The CDR3 DNA reads TGTGCCAGCTCACCCGGGGGAGTGGGTACCACTGAAGCTTTCTTT.

V and J are TRBV28 and TRBJ1-2; 7 bases map to TRBD1. V was pared by 2 bases and J by 7 bases, with 7 bases of the junction left unmatched. Germline CDR1 MDHEN, CDR2 SYDVKM. CDR3 length: 14 amino acids. CDR3 sequence: CASSLGTVLSGYTF. As DNA, the CDR3 is TGTGCCAGCAGTTTAGGGACAGTCCTCAGTGGCTACACCTTC.

The chain couples TRBV9 to TRBJ2-3; 7 nucleotides agree with TRBD1. V lost 4 bases to trimming and J lost 1 base; unmatched junction nucleotides: 6. CDR3 length: 15 amino acids. The germline gives CDR1 SGDLS, CDR2 YYNGEE. DNA for the CDR3: TGTGCCAGCAGCCCGACAGGGACCGGCACAGATACGCAGTATTTT. Translating it yields CASSPTGTGTDTQYF.

The chain combines TRBV5-1 with TRBJ1-1, with a weak D call TRBD1 (5 bases). Between the trimmed V and J ends, which lost 1 base and 5 bases, there was a span of 12 bases. Germline V gene lookup returns CDR1 SGHRS and CDR2 YFSETQ. The CDR3 has 14 amino acids. CDR3 in amino acids: CASSLTAGSTEAFF. CDR3 nucleotides: TGCGCCAGCAGCTTGACGGCAGGGTCAACTGAAGCTTTCTTT.

The chain links TRBV6-5 to TRBJ1-1, with TRBD1 as a possible D gene (5 bases). Trimming stripped 5 bases from V and 3 bases from J, with 10 bases between. This CDR3 contains 13 residues. From germline, CDR1 is MNHEY and CDR2 SVGAGI. Here the CDR3 DNA reads TGTGCCAGCAGTCCCGGGGGATACACTGAAGCTTTCTTT. It specifies CASSPGGYTEAFF.

The chain employs TRBV6-5 and TRBJ1-2, with D possibly being TRBD1 (6 bases). CDR1 and CDR2 (germline): MNHEY, SVGAGI. V was shortened by 2 bases and J by 3 bases, with 13 bases between the two germline ends. This CDR3 has 15 residues. The chain's CDR3 is CASSYRGAGDYGYTF. The CDR3 DNA reads TGTGCCAGCAGTTACCGGGGGGCGGGTGACTATGGCTACACCTTC.

The chain couples TRBV19 to TRBJ1-2, with D uncertain. Deletions cut 3 bases from V and 2 bases from J, with 4 bases between. The CDR3 is made up of 12 amino acids. The germline gives CDR1 LNHDA, CDR2 SQIVND (reference sequence). CDR3 amino acids: CASSMQNYGYTF. CDR3 coding DNA: TGTGCCAGTAGTATGCAGAACTATGGCTACACCTTC.